The rows below give T cell receptor beta chains drawn from one sample of a study of early T cells in non-severe SARS-CoV-2 infection. In TCRdb, the 5' RACE reads were re-called with MiXCR into one record per CDR3 protein. The table includes about 71,000 distinct CDR3 sequences, 12% detected once. Sequenced material: whole blood, taken at baseline. Receptors originate from an adult who was a healthcare worker with PCR-confirmed SARS-CoV-2 infection or an uninfected control (not recorded which). CDR3s include the opening cysteine and the closing phenylalanine or tryptophan. Each record gives: V gene, clone size, J gene, D gene, CDR3 DNA, CDR3 protein. A D gene is named only where the DNA matches it firmly. Expanded clones are given a class, and other clones once, few, many or no size at all.

v_gene: TRBV10-2
abundance: few
j_gene: TRBJ1-6
d_gene: -
CDR3nt: TGCGCCAGCAGGAACATCCCCCTCCACTTT
CDR3aa: CASRNIPLHF

v_gene: TRBV2
abundance: once
j_gene: TRBJ2-5
d_gene: TRBD1
CDR3nt: TGTGCCAGCAGTGAAATACTCGGACAGGGGGCGGCCCAGTACTTC
CDR3aa: CASSEILGQGAAQYF

v_gene: TRBV18
abundance: many
j_gene: TRBJ1-2
d_gene: TRBD1
CDR3nt: TGTGCCAGCTCAAAGCTGACAGGGGATGGCTACACCTTC
CDR3aa: CASSKLTGDGYTF

v_gene: TRBV11-2
abundance: -
j_gene: TRBJ2-7
d_gene: TRBD2
CDR3nt: TGTGCCAGCAGCTTAGTACATGGACTAGCGGGCCACGAGCAGTACTTC
CDR3aa: CASSLVHGLAGHEQYF

v_gene: TRBV19
abundance: few
j_gene: TRBJ1-4
d_gene: -
CDR3nt: TGTGCCAGTACCTTCGAGGGGGATGAAAAACTGTTTTTT
CDR3aa: CASTFEGDEKLFF

v_gene: TRBV5-6
abundance: -
j_gene: TRBJ2-2
d_gene: -
CDR3nt: TGTGCCAGCAGCTCAGGGAGGACATCGAACACCGGGGAGCTGTTTTTT
CDR3aa: CASSSGRTSNTGELFF

v_gene: TRBV2
abundance: -
j_gene: TRBJ2-5
d_gene: TRBD2
CDR3nt: TGTGCCAGCGTATACCTAGCGGTGGAAGAGACCCAGTACTTC
CDR3aa: CASVYLAVEETQYF

v_gene: TRBV10-3
abundance: -
j_gene: TRBJ1-5
d_gene: -
CDR3nt: TGTGCCATCAGTGAGTCGACGGTAGGTCGGCATTTT
CDR3aa: CAISESTVGRHF

v_gene: TRBV5-8
abundance: few
j_gene: TRBJ2-1
d_gene: TRBD2
CDR3nt: TGTGCCAGCAGCCTCGACGGACTAGTCTACAATGAGCAGTTCTTC
CDR3aa: CASSLDGLVYNEQFF

v_gene: TRBV28
abundance: many
j_gene: TRBJ1-2
d_gene: -
CDR3nt: TGTGCCAGCAGTCCTCGAGCGGGGTTCTATGGCTACACCTTC
CDR3aa: CASSPRAGFYGYTF

v_gene: TRBV29-1
abundance: many
j_gene: TRBJ2-7
d_gene: -
CDR3nt: TGCAGCGTTGATGGAGTTAGGGTCAGGAATTACGAGCAGTACTTC
CDR3aa: CSVDGVRVRNYEQYF

v_gene: TRBV20-1
abundance: few
j_gene: TRBJ2-5
d_gene: TRBD2
CDR3nt: TGCAGTGCTAGAGATCCACTAGCGGGAGGGAAAGAGACCCAGTACTTC
CDR3aa: CSARDPLAGGKETQYF

v_gene: TRBV20-1
abundance: few
j_gene: TRBJ2-5
d_gene: -
CDR3nt: TGCAGTGCCCCGGTGCCAGGGGGGCGTCAAGAGACCCAGTACTTC
CDR3aa: CSAPVPGGRQETQYF

v_gene: TRBV4-1
abundance: -
j_gene: TRBJ1-2
d_gene: -
CDR3nt: TGCGCCAGCAGCCATGGTGTCCCCTTGCTCTATGGCTACACCTTC
CDR3aa: CASSHGVPLLYGYTF

v_gene: TRBV4-1
abundance: few
j_gene: TRBJ1-6
d_gene: TRBD1
CDR3nt: TGCGCCAGCAGCCCTAGAGACAGGGGCTCCTATAATTCACCCCTCCACTTT
CDR3aa: CASSPRDRGSYNSPLHF

v_gene: TRBV7-9
abundance: -
j_gene: TRBJ2-3
d_gene: TRBD2
CDR3nt: TGTGCCAGCACTGCACGACTAGCGGCCACAGATACGCAGTATTTT
CDR3aa: CASTARLAATDTQYF

v_gene: TRBV11-2
abundance: many
j_gene: TRBJ2-1
d_gene: -
CDR3nt: TGTGCCAGCAGCTTAGGGGTCAATGAGCAGTTCTTC
CDR3aa: CASSLGVNEQFF

v_gene: TRBV24-1
abundance: many
j_gene: TRBJ1-1
d_gene: TRBD1
CDR3nt: TGTGCCACCAGTGATTTGCCCAAGGGACAGGGGGTGAACACTGAAGCTTTCTTT
CDR3aa: CATSDLPKGQGVNTEAFF

v_gene: TRBV7-6
abundance: few
j_gene: TRBJ2-1
d_gene: TRBD1
CDR3nt: TGTGCCAGCAGCCTAACAGGGGGATCCTACAATGAGCAGTTCTTC
CDR3aa: CASSLTGGSYNEQFF

v_gene: TRBV7-2
abundance: -
j_gene: TRBJ1-2
d_gene: TRBD1
CDR3nt: TGTGCCAGCAGCTTAACGACAGGGGGCGCGGATGGCTACACCTTC
CDR3aa: CASSLTTGGADGYTF

v_gene: TRBV12-3/TRBV12-4
abundance: many
j_gene: TRBJ2-1
d_gene: -
CDR3nt: TGTGCCAGCAGGGGTTTCGATGAGCAGTTCTTC
CDR3aa: CASRGFDEQFF

v_gene: TRBV27
abundance: few
j_gene: TRBJ1-4
d_gene: TRBD1
CDR3nt: TGTGCCAGCAGTCCGACCGGGACAGGGGCTAATGAAAAACTGTTTTTT
CDR3aa: CASSPTGTGANEKLFF

v_gene: TRBV4-2
abundance: few
j_gene: TRBJ1-5
d_gene: TRBD1
CDR3nt: TGTGCCAGCAGCCTCCTGACAGGGGAGAATCAGCCCCAGCATTTT
CDR3aa: CASSLLTGENQPQHF

v_gene: TRBV11-2
abundance: few
j_gene: TRBJ2-3
d_gene: -
CDR3nt: TGTGCCAGCAGCTTATCGGGTCGGGGGGCGGGCGCAGATACGCAGTATTTT
CDR3aa: CASSLSGRGAGADTQYF

v_gene: TRBV28
abundance: many
j_gene: TRBJ1-2
d_gene: -
CDR3nt: TGTGCCAGCAGTTTGTTGGACCTCCCTTCTAACTATGGCTACACCTTC
CDR3aa: CASSLLDLPSNYGYTF

v_gene: TRBV28
abundance: -
j_gene: TRBJ1-1
d_gene: -
CDR3nt: TGTGCCAGCAGTTTTTTTCCTCCGCGGGGCAAGAACACTGAAGCTTTCTTT
CDR3aa: CASSFFPPRGKNTEAFF

v_gene: TRBV15
abundance: few
j_gene: TRBJ2-3
d_gene: -
CDR3nt: TGTGCCACCAGTTCATTCCGGGACCATGAGGGCGATACGCAGTATTTT
CDR3aa: CATSSFRDHEGDTQYF

v_gene: TRBV28
abundance: -
j_gene: TRBJ1-4
d_gene: TRBD1
CDR3nt: TGTGCCAGCAGTTTAGACAGGGACTATGAAAAACTGTTTTTT
CDR3aa: CASSLDRDYEKLFF

v_gene: TRBV5-1
abundance: -
j_gene: TRBJ1-3
d_gene: -
CDR3nt: TGCGCCAGCAGCTCCGGACAGTCTGGAAACACCATATATTTT
CDR3aa: CASSSGQSGNTIYF

v_gene: TRBV7-2
abundance: -
j_gene: TRBJ1-2
d_gene: -
CDR3nt: TGTGCCAGCAGCCTGGCTGGAGGTGATTATGGCTACACCTTC
CDR3aa: CASSLAGGDYGYTF

v_gene: TRBV25-1
abundance: many
j_gene: TRBJ2-1
d_gene: -
CDR3nt: TGTGCCAGCGCGTGGTCTCTCCATGAGCAGTTCTTC
CDR3aa: CASAWSLHEQFF

v_gene: TRBV9
abundance: -
j_gene: TRBJ2-7
d_gene: -
CDR3nt: TGTGCCAGCAGCGTAGTGGCGGATACCTACGAGCAGTACTTC
CDR3aa: CASSVVADTYEQYF

v_gene: TRBV5-1
abundance: -
j_gene: TRBJ2-3
d_gene: -
CDR3nt: TGCGCCAGCAGCTTGAGTCGGGGTTTAAACGCAGATACGCAGTATTTT
CDR3aa: CASSLSRGLNADTQYF

v_gene: TRBV5-1
abundance: few
j_gene: TRBJ2-3
d_gene: -
CDR3nt: TGCGCCAGCAGCTTGGGGACCGGGGCAGATACGCAGTATTTT
CDR3aa: CASSLGTGADTQYF

v_gene: TRBV29-1
abundance: -
j_gene: TRBJ2-2
d_gene: -
CDR3nt: TGCAGCGGCAGGGATTGGGCGTCCACCGGGGAGCTGTTTTTT
CDR3aa: CSGRDWASTGELFF

v_gene: TRBV7-9
abundance: few
j_gene: TRBJ1-1
d_gene: -
CDR3nt: TGTGCCAGCAGCTTAACTCTGGGGCGCACTGAAGCTTTCTTT
CDR3aa: CASSLTLGRTEAFF

v_gene: TRBV6-4
abundance: few
j_gene: TRBJ2-2
d_gene: -
CDR3nt: TGTGCCAGCAGTACCCTGGGGGCCGGGGAGCTGTTTTTT
CDR3aa: CASSTLGAGELFF

v_gene: TRBV19
abundance: -
j_gene: TRBJ2-2
d_gene: -
CDR3nt: TGTGCCAGTAGTATAGGAGGACTAACGAACACCGGGGAGCTGTTTTTT
CDR3aa: CASSIGGLTNTGELFF

v_gene: TRBV6-1
abundance: many
j_gene: TRBJ2-7
d_gene: -
CDR3nt: TGTGCCAGCAGTGAACACAGGGCCTACGAGCAGTACTTC
CDR3aa: CASSEHRAYEQYF

v_gene: TRBV18
abundance: -
j_gene: TRBJ1-1
d_gene: -
CDR3nt: TGTGCCGGCTCACCGGCAGTTATGAACACTGAAGCTTTCTTT
CDR3aa: CAGSPAVMNTEAFF

v_gene: TRBV10-3
abundance: few
j_gene: TRBJ1-1
d_gene: -
CDR3nt: TGTGCCATCGACCAGAACCAACAGGGAAGGTGGAACACTGAAGCTTTCTTT
CDR3aa: CAIDQNQQGRWNTEAFF

v_gene: TRBV7-2
abundance: -
j_gene: TRBJ1-6
d_gene: -
CDR3nt: TGTGCCAGCAGCCCTGGGGGGGCGGTGAATTCACCCCTCCACTTT
CDR3aa: CASSPGGAVNSPLHF

v_gene: TRBV7-2
abundance: few
j_gene: TRBJ1-5
d_gene: TRBD1
CDR3nt: TGTGCCAGCAGCTTAGACAGGGGCCCGAATCAGCCCCAGCATTTT
CDR3aa: CASSLDRGPNQPQHF

v_gene: TRBV10-1
abundance: many
j_gene: TRBJ2-4
d_gene: -
CDR3nt: TGCGCCAGCAGTCCTGCGGGGTTAAAAAACATTCAGTACTTC
CDR3aa: CASSPAGLKNIQYF

v_gene: TRBV6-1
abundance: many
j_gene: TRBJ2-4
d_gene: -
CDR3nt: TGTGCCAGCAGTACTAGAGACATTCAGTACTTC
CDR3aa: CASSTRDIQYF

v_gene: TRBV11-3
abundance: -
j_gene: TRBJ1-1
d_gene: -
CDR3nt: TGTGCCAGCAGCTTAGTGTTGGAGGACGAAGCTTTCTTT
CDR3aa: CASSLVLEDEAFF

v_gene: TRBV6-5
abundance: many
j_gene: TRBJ1-3
d_gene: -
CDR3nt: TGTGCCAGCAGTTACTCGGCACTGCCGGGTTCTGGAAACACCATATATTTT
CDR3aa: CASSYSALPGSGNTIYF